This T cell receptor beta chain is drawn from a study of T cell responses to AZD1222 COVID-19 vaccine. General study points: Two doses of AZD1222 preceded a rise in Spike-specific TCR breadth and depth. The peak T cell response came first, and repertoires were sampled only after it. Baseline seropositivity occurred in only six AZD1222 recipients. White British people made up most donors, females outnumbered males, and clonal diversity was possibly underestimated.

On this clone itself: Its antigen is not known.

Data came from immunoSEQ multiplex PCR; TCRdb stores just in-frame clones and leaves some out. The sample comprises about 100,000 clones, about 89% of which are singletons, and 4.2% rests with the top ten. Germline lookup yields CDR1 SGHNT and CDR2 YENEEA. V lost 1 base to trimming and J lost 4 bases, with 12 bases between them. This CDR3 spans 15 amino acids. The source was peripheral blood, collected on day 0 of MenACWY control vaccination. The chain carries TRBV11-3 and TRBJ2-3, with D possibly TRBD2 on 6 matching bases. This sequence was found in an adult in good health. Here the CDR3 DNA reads TGTGCCAGCAGCTTAGTGTTTAGCGGCGCAGATACGCAGTATTTT. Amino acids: CASSLVFSGADTQYF.